The next 31 T cell receptor beta chains were all read from a single sample in a study of cytomegalovirus exposure and HLA in healthy donors. Sequenced by immunoSEQ multiplex PCR; TCRdb stores in-frame clones only, minus some. The repertoire holds some 120,000 clones, with roughly 90% as singletons. The sequenced sample consisted of PBMCs. Receptor source: a man aged 25-45 years in good health and CMV-seronegative.

This sequence joins TRBV25-1 and TRBJ2-7; tentative D call: TRBD1 (5 bases). Germline V gene sequence: CDR1 MGHDK, CDR2 SYGVNS. The CDR3 loop spans 13 amino acids. Trimming removed 7 bases at V and 1 base at J, with 11 bases between. The CDR3 bases are TGTGCCAGCACCGACAGCCTATCCTACGAGCAGTACTTC. Amino acid sequence: CASTDSLSYEQYF.

As DNA, the CDR3 is TGTGCCAGCAGCGTCCGACAGGGGAACACTGAAGCTTTCTTT. Translation: CASSVRQGNTEAFF. The chain recombines TRBV7-2 with TRBJ1-1; 7 positions agree with TRBD1. The CDR3 extends over 14 amino acids. Losses at the gene ends were 5 bases for V and 1 base for J; bases not matched to a gene: 4. Germline CDR1 SGHTA, CDR2 FQGNSA.

This chain connects TRBV21-1 to TRBJ1-2; the table calls TRBD1, which could not be checked here. TRBV21-1 is a documented pseudogene. The CDR3 covers 18 residues. CDR3 in DNA: TGTGCCAGGGCGTTTGGTGGGGGCCAGAAATTTCTTAACTATGGCTACACCTTC. This sequence encodes CARAFGGGQKFLNYGYTF.

The V and J genes are TRBV7-9 and TRBJ2-3, with D possibly matching TRBD1 (6 bases). The CDR3 is 15 amino acids. V lost 3 bases and J 2 bases, leaving 12 bases between the germline ends. Germline V gene data show CDR1 as SEHNR and CDR2 as FQNEAQ (reference sequence). The CDR3 DNA follows: TGTGCCAGCAGCTTCAGGGGAACCTTCACAGATACGCAGTATTTT. This sequence encodes CASSFRGTFTDTQYF.

The chain employs TRBV6-6 and TRBJ2-4; 8 bases are a match to TRBD2. The CDR3 is made up of 16 amino acids. The germline CDR1 and CDR2 sequences are MNHNY and SVGAGI (reference sequence). V shed 6 bases and J 2 bases; nucleotides not matched to a gene: 9. The CDR3, as DNA: TGTGCCAGCAGCATCGGGACTAGAGTAACCAAAAACATTCAGTACTTC. Amino acid sequence: CASSIGTRVTKNIQYF.

The V and J genes are TRBV14 and TRBJ2-3; D might be TRBD2 (6 bases). Trimming removed 1 base from V and 1 base from J, with 12 bases in between. Germline V gene lookup returns CDR1 SGHDN and CDR2 FVKESK. The CDR3 spans 16 residues. The CDR3 is CASSQARPGGTDTQYF. For the CDR3, the DNA is TGTGCCAGCAGCCAAGCCAGGCCGGGGGGCACAGATACGCAGTATTTT.

Notes on this clone: This sample includes further DNA sequences coding for the same CDR3. The chain links TRBV2 to TRBJ1-1; no clear D. The CDR3 covers 14 residues. Germline CDR1 and CDR2: SNHLY and FYNNEI. V lost 4 bases, J lost 5 bases, and 14 bases lay in between. Here the CDR3 reads CASSGGRGRTEAFF. The CDR3 bases are TGTGCCAGCAGTGGGGGTCGGGGAAGGACTGAAGCTTTCTTT.

This clone was observed a single time. V gene TRBV19 combines with J gene TRBJ2-1, with 14 positions matching TRBD2. The CDR3 has 17 residues. Losses at the gene ends were 3 bases for V and 6 bases for J; bases not matched to a gene: 7. Germline CDR1 LNHDA, CDR2 SQIVND (reference sequence). CDR3 sequence: CASSITRLAGGGNEQFF. CDR3 DNA sequence: TGTGCCAGTAGTATTACCCGACTAGCGGGAGGGGGCAATGAGCAGTTCTTC.

The V and J genes are TRBV4-3 and TRBJ1-2, with unresolved D. The germline V and J ends were trimmed by 4 bases and 4 bases, with 13 bases remaining between them. The CDR3 is 14 amino acids. Germline V lookup: CDR1 LGHNA, CDR2 YSLEER. The CDR3 here is CASSPRETGYGYTF. DNA of the CDR3: TGCGCCAGCAGCCCTCGGGAAACGGGCTATGGCTACACCTTC.

The rearrangement joins TRBV2 to TRBJ2-2; D is unresolved. The V gene lost 0 bases and the J gene lost 7 bases, with 9 bases spanning the gap. CDR1 and CDR2 from the germline V gene are SNHLY and FYNNEI. CDR3 length: 14 amino acids. The CDR3 spells CASSEAANYGELFF. The CDR3 DNA is TGTGCCAGCAGTGAAGCGGCCAATTACGGGGAGCTGTTTTTT.

The V gene is TRBV5-6, the J gene TRBJ2-6; tentatively, D is TRBD2 (5 bases). Per the germline V gene, CDR1 is SGHDT and CDR2 is YYEEEE. The CDR3 has 18 amino acids. V was clipped by 4 bases and J by 0 bases, with 17 bases between them. The CDR3 loop is CASSPLGRVGSGANVLTF. The CDR3 DNA sequence: TGTGCCAGCAGCCCCCTAGGGCGGGTGGGCTCTGGGGCCAACGTCCTGACTTTC.

A single count supports this clone. The genes are TRBV4-1 and TRBJ2-7, with 7 bases that match TRBD1. This CDR3 has 17 residues. In germline, CDR1 is MGHRA, CDR2 YSYEKL. V shed 0 bases, J shed 0 bases, and the junction held 8 bases outside the gene matches. CDR3 bases: TGCGCCAGCAGCCAAGATCTCCGGACAGGTTTCTCCTACGAGCAGTACTTC. Its translation: CASSQDLRTGFSYEQYF.

The chain links TRBV6-5 to TRBJ2-1, with D tentatively TRBD2 (5 bases). This CDR3 spans 12 amino acids. Per germline, CDR1 MNHEY and CDR2 SVGAGI. The germline V and J ends were trimmed by 6 bases and 6 bases, with 9 bases remaining between them. The DNA of the CDR3 is TGTGCCAGCAGCCCCAGCGGCAATGAGCAGTTCTTC. It specifies CASSPSGNEQFF.

This clone was counted a few times. V and J are TRBV13 and TRBJ2-1; 9 bases line up with TRBD2. Germline V gene data show CDR1 as PRHDT and CDR2 as FYEKMQ (reference sequence). This CDR3 region has 15 residues. V was pared by 7 bases and J by 1 base, with 5 bases of the junction left unmatched. DNA for the CDR3: TGTGCCAGCACCGGCGGGAGGGGTTCCTACAATGAGCAGTTCTTC. Translated: CASTGGRGSYNEQFF.

The chain links TRBV6-5 to TRBJ2-7; 7 bases are a match to TRBD1. Losses at the gene ends were 5 bases for V and 2 bases for J; bases not matched to a gene: 9. The CDR3 is 15 amino acids. CDR1 is MNHEY and CDR2 is SVGAGI in the germline V gene. The CDR3 nucleotides are TGTGCCAGCAGTCGAACCGGGACAGCCACCTACGAGCAGTACTTC. This translates into CASSRTGTATYEQYF.

The chain couples TRBV9 to TRBJ2-5; 12 nucleotides align to TRBD1. Unmatched junction bases numbered 4, after V lost 3 bases and J lost 4 bases. The CDR3 runs 15 residues. CDR1 and CDR2 (germline): SGDLS, YYNGEE. DNA for the CDR3: TGTGCCAGCAGCGCGGGACAGGGGGCCGGAGAGACCCAGTACTTC. This codes for CASSAGQGAGETQYF. The whole variable domain, filled in from reference TRBV9 and TRBJ2-5, reads DSGVTQTPKHLITATGQRVTLRCSPRSGDLSVYWYQQSLDQGLQFLIQYYNGEERAKGNILERFSAQQFPDLHSELNLSSLELGDSALYFCASSAGQGAGETQYFGPGTRLLVL.

The chain couples TRBV7-2 to TRBJ2-7; 10 bases agree with TRBD1. With V trimmed by 5 bases and J by 1 base, 8 bases remained unmatched. The germline V gene encodes CDR1 SGHTA and CDR2 FQGNSA. The length of the CDR3 is 16 residues. This chain's CDR3 is CASSRRRDRGSYEQYF. The CDR3 DNA reads as TGTGCCAGCAGCCGGCGAAGGGACAGGGGATCCTACGAGCAGTACTTC. The full variable domain, completed using reference TRBV7-2 and TRBJ2-7, is GAGVSQSPSNKVTEKGKDVELRCDPISGHTALYWYRQSLGQGLEFLIYFQGNSAPDKSGLPSDRFSAERTGGSVSTLTIQRTQQEDSAVYLCASSRRRDRGSYEQYFGPGTRLTVT.

In this sample, this clone is medium-sized. The chain couples TRBV7-3 to TRBJ2-1, with TRBD2 matching 11 bases. The CDR3 length is 16 residues. Germline V CDR1 and CDR2: SGHTA, FQGTGA. J was trimmed by 5 bases and V by 8 bases; bases with no gene match: 11. The CDR3 DNA reads as TGTGCCAGCGCATTAGCGGGAGGGGGAGAGGACAATGAGCAGTTCTTC. Translation gives CASALAGGGEDNEQFF. The full variable domain, with the rest looked up from reference TRBV7-3 and TRBJ2-1, is GAGVSQTPSNKVTEKGKYVELRCDPISGHTALYWYRQSLGQGPEFLIYFQGTGAADDSGLPNDRFFAVRPEGSVSTLKIQRTERGDSAVYLCASALAGGGEDNEQFFGPGTRLTVL.

This chain links TRBV2 with TRBJ1-3; TRBD1 matches 10 bases. The V segment lost 6 bases and the J segment 7 bases; nucleotides outside the gene matches: 6. CDR1 is SNHLY, CDR2 FYNNEI, per germline. This CDR3 spans 14 amino acids. CDR3: CASRGTGVWNTIYF. The CDR3 bases are TGTGCCAGCAGGGGGACAGGGGTATGGAACACCATATATTTT.

The CDR3 spells CASSEKGSGQPQHF. The CDR3 nucleotides read TGTGCCAGCAGTGAAAAGGGGTCGGGTCAGCCCCAGCATTTT. V and J are TRBV6-1 and TRBJ1-5, with D maybe TRBD1 (5 bases). With 2 bases removed from V and 6 bases from J, the gap between germline ends came to 11 bases. This CDR3 has 14 amino acids. CDR1 MNHNS and CDR2 SASEGT come from the germline V gene.

This chain links TRBV6-1 with TRBJ2-7; TRBD1 matches at 10 bases. The ends lost 4 bases at V and 4 bases at J; junction bases unmatched: 4. CDR3 length: 14 residues. From germline, CDR1 is MNHNS and CDR2 SASEGT. The CDR3 loop reads CASSAGQGLYEQYF. The CDR3 DNA follows: TGTGCCAGCAGTGCGGGACAGGGGTTATACGAGCAGTACTTC.

The genes are TRBV29-1 and TRBJ2-1; 10 bases match TRBD2. The length of the CDR3 is 14 residues. V shed 7 bases and J 5 bases; nucleotides not matched to a gene: 8. The germline gives CDR1 SQVTM, CDR2 ANQGSEA. The CDR3 coding sequence is TGCAGCGCCGCCGGGACTAGCGTAGACAATGAGCAGTTCTTC. Protein: CSAAGTSVDNEQFF.

This chain links TRBV5-1 with TRBJ2-1, with 7 bases lining up with TRBD2. With 0 bases clipped from V and 5 bases from J, the junction kept 5 bases outside the gene matches. This CDR3 is 15 amino acids long. CDR1 and CDR2 from the germline V gene are SGHRS and YFSETQ. The DNA of the CDR3 is TGCGCCAGCAGCTTGGAAGCGGGACGAAACAATGAGCAGTTCTTC. This translates into CASSLEAGRNNEQFF.

The J gene is TRBJ2-1, the V gene TRBV6-1; no definite D call. Germline CDR1 reads MNHNS; CDR2 reads SASEGT. This CDR3 spans 12 amino acids. V was cut by 8 bases and J by 8 bases, with 13 bases left in between. The CDR3 loop is CASAETFDEQFF. In DNA, the CDR3 is TGTGCCAGCGCAGAGACTTTTGATGAGCAGTTCTTC.

The chain has TRBV5-1 and TRBJ2-1; 9 bases match TRBD1. The CDR3 runs to 17 residues. V was clipped by 4 bases and J by 6 bases; unmatched bases: 14. Germline values: CDR1 SGHRS, CDR2 YFSETQ. The CDR3 sequence is CASSLLPGTGTSNEQFF. The CDR3 bases are TGCGCCAGCAGCCTGCTCCCCGGGACAGGGACCAGCAATGAGCAGTTCTTC.

In this sample, this clone turned up a few times. The chain combines TRBV19 with TRBJ1-1, with D possibly being TRBD1 (6 bases). Germline-derived CDR1 and CDR2 are LNHDA and SQIVND (reference sequence). Trimming stripped 6 bases from V and 2 bases from J, with 10 bases between. The CDR3 consists of 13 residues. The CDR3 bases are TGTGCCAGTAGAAGCAGGGGCAACACTGAAGCTTTCTTT. Amino acid sequence: CASRSRGNTEAFF. The entire variable domain, with the rest obtained from reference TRBV19 and TRBJ1-1, is as follows: DGGITQSPKYLFRKEGQNVTLSCEQNLNHDAMYWYRQDPGQGLRLIYYSQIVNDFQKGDIAEGYSVSREKKESFPLTVTSAQKNPTAFYLCASRSRGNTEAFFGQGTRLTVV.

The gene calls are TRBV30 and TRBJ2-7; 14 nucleotides line up with TRBD2. V was pared by 2 bases and J by 9 bases, with 9 bases of the junction left unmatched. The length of the CDR3 is 15 residues. Germline CDR1 and CDR2: GTSNPN and SVGIG (reference sequence). The CDR3 loop is CAWSLGGTSGRRQYF. The CDR3, as DNA: TGTGCCTGGAGTCTCGGTGGGACTAGCGGGAGAAGGCAGTACTTC. The full variable domain, its missing parts supplied by reference TRBV30 and TRBJ2-7, is SQTIHQWPATLVQPVGSPLSLECTVEGTSNPNLYWYRQAAGRGLQLLFYSVGIGQISSEVPQNLSASRPQDRQFILSSKKLLLSDSGFYLCAWSLGGTSGRRQYFGPGTRLTVT.

This chain uses TRBV11-2 with TRBJ2-1; 9 bases are shared with TRBD1. This CDR3 region has 14 residues. V dropped 5 bases and J dropped 4; count of bases not matched to a gene: 3. From germline, CDR1 is SGHAT and CDR2 FQNNGV. CDR3 protein: CASSEGQGYNEQFF. Here the CDR3 DNA reads TGTGCCAGCAGCGAGGGACAGGGATACAATGAGCAGTTCTTC.

This clone has only one observation. This chain links TRBV30 with TRBJ2-3; D is unresolved. The length of the CDR3 is 11 residues. With 3 bases removed from V and 2 bases from J, the gap between germline ends came to 3 bases. Germline lookup yields CDR1 GTSNPN and CDR2 SVGIG (reference sequence). Here the CDR3 DNA reads TGTGCCTGGAGGTACACAGATACGCAGTATTTT. Protein: CAWRYTDTQYF.

This clone was observed a single time. The rearrangement uses TRBV4-1 and TRBJ1-3, with unresolved D. V was clipped by 4 bases and J by 0 bases, with 16 bases between them. The CDR3 totals 17 residues. CDR1 MGHRA and CDR2 YSYEKL come from the germline V gene. The CDR3 is CASSPELGRLSGNTIYF. The CDR3 region has the DNA TGCGCCAGCAGCCCTGAACTAGGACGTCTCTCTGGAAACACCATATATTTT.

This sequence joins TRBV6-5 and TRBJ2-7, with 7 bases fitting TRBD1. The length of the CDR3 is 14 residues. V lost 5 bases, J lost 2 bases, and 6 bases stayed unmatched. Germline V lookup: CDR1 MNHEY, CDR2 SVGAGI. The CDR3 loop is CASSPRTGTYEQYF. CDR3 nucleotides: TGTGCCAGCAGTCCTCGGACAGGAACCTACGAGCAGTACTTC.